What follows is one T cell receptor (beta chain) and its context. Its antigen target is currently unknown. No much larger clone is present one base from it, and per-base qualities are unavailable. The sample belongs to a study of blood T cells in healthy people across ages (dated by TCRdb to between 2014 and 2016). About the investigation overall: Template switching captured roughly one uniquely barcoded TCR beta cDNA molecule per two T cells in model experiments. Age-related changes in TCR beta repertoire diversity were measured in the study by deep sequencing normalized with unique cDNA molecular identifiers. Donors were grouped into four age groups: young (average roughly 17 years), middle-aged (under 40), aged (62) and long-lived (less than 85). To avoid experimental bias, donors of different ages were spread randomly across the sequencing lanes. Two additional independent replicas of 1 million unique cDNA reads from the same blood draw were analyzed for two donors (one aged 18 to 29 and one aged 80 or older). Findings and caveats that apply to the study as a whole: Bulk unsorted PBMC profiling prevented conclusive comparison of naive and antigen-experienced compartments. Estimates of total diversity from one million sequenced T cells were regarded as lower bounds and underestimates. Donor CMV infection status was unknown, potentially confounding age-related changes in expanded clonotypes. Observed TCR beta diversity correlated strongly with the percentage of naive T cells measured by flow cytometry. Observed TCR beta diversity per million T cells fell roughly linearly with age, and a significant reduction was already apparent by age around 39. Compared with the aged group, more naive CD4+ T cells, fewer expanded clones and increased TCR diversity were shown by the long-lived group, suggesting age selection.

The CDR3 goes from the cysteine to the phenylalanine over 14 residues. This entry keeps only the CDR3 DNA: 42 bases, framed from base 1. Between the V and J ends, shortened by 5 bases and 6 bases respectively, the junction contains 16 bases. Based on the germline V gene, the CDR1 and CDR2 sequences are SGHRS and YFSETQ. Systemically healthy Caucasian individuals from Russia, approximately 39 in total and aged about 6 to 100 years, were included as donors. Each donor gave about 9.2 milliliters of peripheral blood, drawn into EDTA-treated Vacutainer tubes. Ficoll-Paque density-gradient centrifugation was used to isolate PBMCs, with at least 6.5 million obtained per sample. Trizol reagent was used to extract total RNA from the PBMCs, yielding at least 6 micrograms per sample. Naive CD45RAhigh/CD27high T cell percentages were measured by flow cytometry on a PBMC aliquot from every donor. Library preparation employed 5' RACE. Sequencing was carried out with an Illumina HiSeq 2500. A second PCR of about 6 to 11 cycles was performed with a sample-barcoded 5' primer and a J-beta primer mix. A template-switch 5' adaptor carrying 12 random nucleotides introduced a unique molecular identifier onto each TCR beta cDNA molecule. Each sample yielded at least 2.5 million CDR3-containing paired-end reads. First-strand cDNA synthesis was performed from all RNA using the Mint cDNA synthesis kit, with priming by a TRBC-specific oligonucleotide. All cDNA was treated with uracil-DNA glycosylase and then went through a first 18-cycle PCR with the universal primers M1SS and BC2_uni_R. In the authors' own workflow: Normalization of each sample was performed by random selection of 1 million high-quality reads, each carrying a distinct molecular identifier. Reads sharing molecular identifiers were discarded rather than binned into consensus sequences. MiTCR, with a Q25 quality threshold and the strictest error-elimination algorithm, was used for CDR3 identification, clonotype clustering and error correction. A nonparametric unseen species model with Euler transformation was used to estimate lower-bound total TCR beta diversity. TCRdb handled the public reads itself, with Q25 trimming in fastp and clone calling in MiXCR, and kept productive beta chains. CDR3 protein duplicates are merged, each entry listing the most common genes and DNA. For this entry, the V and J calls and clone size follow TCRdb and not the study's own pipeline. Across this sample there are just over 1 million distinct CDR3 sequences, with 40% to 50% seen only once. The top ten clonotypes cover approximately 20% of the sample.

This clonotype was obtained from a woman aged 55-70 years in good health. This sequence uses TRBV5-1 and TRBJ2-3, and perhaps TRBD2 as D gene, on 6 matching bases. Specimen: blood. The CDR3 protein sequence reads: CASRRAPGVDTQYF. The DNA is TGCGCCAGCAGACGGGCCCCGGGGGTGGATACGCAGTATTTT.